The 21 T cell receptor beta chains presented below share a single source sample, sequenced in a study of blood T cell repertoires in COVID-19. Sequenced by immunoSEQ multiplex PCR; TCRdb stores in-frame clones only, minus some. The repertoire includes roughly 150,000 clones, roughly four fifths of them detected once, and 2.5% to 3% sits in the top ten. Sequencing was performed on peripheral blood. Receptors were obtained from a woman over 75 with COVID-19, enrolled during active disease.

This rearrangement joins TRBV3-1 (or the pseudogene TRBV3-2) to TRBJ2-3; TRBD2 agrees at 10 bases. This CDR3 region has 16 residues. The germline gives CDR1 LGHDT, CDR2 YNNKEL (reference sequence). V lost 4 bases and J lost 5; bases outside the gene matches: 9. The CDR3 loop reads CASSLYIAGGLDTQYF. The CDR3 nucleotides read TGTGCCAGCAGCCTGTACATAGCGGGGGGCTTAGATACGCAGTATTTT.

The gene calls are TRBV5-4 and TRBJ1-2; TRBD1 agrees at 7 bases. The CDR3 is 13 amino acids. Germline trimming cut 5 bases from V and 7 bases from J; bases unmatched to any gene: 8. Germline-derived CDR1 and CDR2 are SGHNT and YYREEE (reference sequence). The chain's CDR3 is CASSTGDPGGYTF. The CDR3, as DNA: TGTGCCAGCAGTACAGGGGACCCCGGTGGCTACACCTTC.

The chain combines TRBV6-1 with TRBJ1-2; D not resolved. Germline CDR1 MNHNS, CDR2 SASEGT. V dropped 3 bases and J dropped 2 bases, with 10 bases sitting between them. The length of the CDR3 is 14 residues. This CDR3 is CASSEWRANYGYTF. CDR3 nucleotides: TGTGCCAGCAGTGAGTGGAGGGCCAACTATGGCTACACCTTC.

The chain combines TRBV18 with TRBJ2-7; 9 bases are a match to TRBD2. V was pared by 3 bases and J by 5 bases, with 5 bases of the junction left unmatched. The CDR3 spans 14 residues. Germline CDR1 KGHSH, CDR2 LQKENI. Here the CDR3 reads CASSPWTSADEQYF. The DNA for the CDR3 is TGTGCCAGCTCACCTTGGACTAGCGCCGACGAGCAGTACTTC.

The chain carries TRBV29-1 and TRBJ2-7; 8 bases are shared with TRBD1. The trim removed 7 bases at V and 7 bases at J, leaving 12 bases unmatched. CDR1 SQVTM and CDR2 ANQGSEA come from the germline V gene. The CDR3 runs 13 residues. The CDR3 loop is CSATGQAGEEQYF. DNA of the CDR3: TGCAGCGCAACGGGACAGGCGGGTGAGGAGCAGTACTTC.

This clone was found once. CDR3 in DNA: TGTGCCAGCAGCTCCCTGGACAGGATTTCAAAGACGCAGTTCTTC. It codes for CASSSLDRISKTQFF. This chain joins TRBV7-2 and TRBJ2-1; 7 bases match TRBD1. Germline assignment: CDR1 SGHTA and CDR2 FQGNSA. Germline trimming cut 4 bases from V and 12 bases from J; bases unmatched to any gene: 15. CDR3 size: 15 residues.

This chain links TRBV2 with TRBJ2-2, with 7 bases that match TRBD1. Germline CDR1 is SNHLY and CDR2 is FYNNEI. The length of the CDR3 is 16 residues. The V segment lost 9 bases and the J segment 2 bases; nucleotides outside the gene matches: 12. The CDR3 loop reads CASSDRGTANTGELFF. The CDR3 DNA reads TGTGCCAGTTCGGATAGGGGGACAGCAAACACCGGGGAGCTGTTTTTT.

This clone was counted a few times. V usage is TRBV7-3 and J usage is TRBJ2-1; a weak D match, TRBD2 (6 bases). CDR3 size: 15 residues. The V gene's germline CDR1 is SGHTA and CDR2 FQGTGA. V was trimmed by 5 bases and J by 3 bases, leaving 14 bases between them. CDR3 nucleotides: TGTGCCAGCAGCCCGGGGACTTCCTTCTACAATGAGCAGTTCTTC. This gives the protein CASSPGTSFYNEQFF.

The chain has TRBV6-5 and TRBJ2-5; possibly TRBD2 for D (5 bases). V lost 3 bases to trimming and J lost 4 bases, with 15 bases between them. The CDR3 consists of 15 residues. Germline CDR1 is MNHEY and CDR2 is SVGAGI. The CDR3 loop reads CASSYSRVVGETQYF. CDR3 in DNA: TGTGCCAGCAGTTATTCGCGGGTGGTTGGAGAGACCCAGTACTTC.

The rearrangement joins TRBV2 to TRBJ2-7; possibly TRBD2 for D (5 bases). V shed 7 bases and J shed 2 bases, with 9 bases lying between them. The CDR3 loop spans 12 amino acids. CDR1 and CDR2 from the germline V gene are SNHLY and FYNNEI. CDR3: CASNGETYEQYF. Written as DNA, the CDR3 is TGTGCCAGCAACGGGGAGACCTACGAGCAGTACTTC.

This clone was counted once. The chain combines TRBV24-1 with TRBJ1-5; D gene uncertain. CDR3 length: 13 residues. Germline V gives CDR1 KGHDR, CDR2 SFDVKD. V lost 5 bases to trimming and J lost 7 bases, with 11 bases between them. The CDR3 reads CATSGGNGQPQHF. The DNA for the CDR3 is TGTGCCACCAGTGGAGGGAACGGCCAGCCCCAGCATTTT.

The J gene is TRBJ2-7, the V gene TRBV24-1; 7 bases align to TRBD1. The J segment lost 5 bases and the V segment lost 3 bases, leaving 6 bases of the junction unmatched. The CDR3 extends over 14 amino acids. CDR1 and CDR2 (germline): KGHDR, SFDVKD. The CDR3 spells CATSDARQGHEQYF. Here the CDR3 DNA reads TGTGCCACCAGTGATGCACGACAGGGCCACGAGCAGTACTTC.

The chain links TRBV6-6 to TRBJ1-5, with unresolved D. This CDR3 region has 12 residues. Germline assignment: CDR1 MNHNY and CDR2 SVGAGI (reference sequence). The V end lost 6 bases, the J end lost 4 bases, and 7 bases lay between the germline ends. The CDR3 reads CASSSTNQPQHF. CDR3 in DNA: TGTGCCAGCAGCTCGACTAATCAGCCCCAGCATTTT.

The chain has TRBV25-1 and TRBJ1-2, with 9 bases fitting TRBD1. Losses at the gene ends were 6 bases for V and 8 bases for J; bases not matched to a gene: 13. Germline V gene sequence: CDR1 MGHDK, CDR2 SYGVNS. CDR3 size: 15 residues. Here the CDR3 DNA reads TGTGCCAGCAGGCCCCCGGGACAGGGCGCTCACGGCTACACCTTC. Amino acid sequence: CASRPPGQGAHGYTF.

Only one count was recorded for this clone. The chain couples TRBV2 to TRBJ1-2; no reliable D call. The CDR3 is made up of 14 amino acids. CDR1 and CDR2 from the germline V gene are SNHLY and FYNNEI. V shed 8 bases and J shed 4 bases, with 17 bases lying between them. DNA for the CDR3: TGTGCCAGCCTCATTCCTCGGCAGGCCTATGGCTACACCTTC. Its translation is CASLIPRQAYGYTF.

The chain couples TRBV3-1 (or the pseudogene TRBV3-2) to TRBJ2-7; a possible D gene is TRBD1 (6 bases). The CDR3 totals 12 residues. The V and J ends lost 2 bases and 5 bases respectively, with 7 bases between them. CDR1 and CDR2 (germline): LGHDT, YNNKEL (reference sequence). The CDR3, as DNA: TGTGCCAGCAGCCAATACAGGGACGAGCAGTACTTC. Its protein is CASSQYRDEQYF.

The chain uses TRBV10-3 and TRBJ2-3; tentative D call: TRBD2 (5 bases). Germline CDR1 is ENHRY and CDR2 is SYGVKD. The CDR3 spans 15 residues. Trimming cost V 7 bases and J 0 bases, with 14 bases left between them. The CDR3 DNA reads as TGTGCCATCAAAGCGCCAGCGGTCAGCACAGATACGCAGTATTTT. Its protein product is CAIKAPAVSTDTQYF.

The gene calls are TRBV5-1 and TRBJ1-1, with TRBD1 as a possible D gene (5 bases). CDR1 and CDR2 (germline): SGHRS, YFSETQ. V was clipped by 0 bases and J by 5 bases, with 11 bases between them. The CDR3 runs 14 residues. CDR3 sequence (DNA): TGCGCCAGCAGCTTGGCTGGGGGGGTTACTGAAGCTTTCTTT. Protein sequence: CASSLAGGVTEAFF. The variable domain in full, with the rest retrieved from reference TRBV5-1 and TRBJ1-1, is KAGVTQTPRYLIKTRGQQVTLSCSPISGHRSVSWYQQTPGQGLQFLFEYFSETQRNKGNFPGRFSGRQFSNSRSEMNVSTLELGDSALYLCASSLAGGVTEAFFGQGTRLTVV.

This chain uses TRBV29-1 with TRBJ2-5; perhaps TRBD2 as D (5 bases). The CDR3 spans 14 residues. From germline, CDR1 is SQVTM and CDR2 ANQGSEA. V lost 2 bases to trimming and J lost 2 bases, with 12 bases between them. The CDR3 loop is CSVEMGRGQETQYF. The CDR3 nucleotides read TGCAGCGTTGAAATGGGTAGAGGGCAAGAGACCCAGTACTTC.

CDR3 residues: CASSRDRGNGELFF. In DNA form, the CDR3 reads TGTGCCAGCAGTCGGGACAGGGGAAACGGGGAGCTGTTTTTT. The gene calls are TRBV7-3 and TRBJ2-2, with TRBD1 matching over 10 bases. V shed 6 bases, J shed 7 bases, and the junction held 5 bases outside the gene matches. Germline CDR1 and CDR2: SGHTA and FQGTGA. The CDR3 extends over 14 amino acids.

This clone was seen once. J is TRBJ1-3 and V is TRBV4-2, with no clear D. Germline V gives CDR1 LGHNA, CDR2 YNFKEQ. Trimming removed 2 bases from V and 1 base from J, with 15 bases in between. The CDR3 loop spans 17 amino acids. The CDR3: CASSQSLGDLSGNTIYF. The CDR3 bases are TGTGCCAGCAGCCAATCTTTGGGAGACCTATCTGGAAACACCATATATTTT.